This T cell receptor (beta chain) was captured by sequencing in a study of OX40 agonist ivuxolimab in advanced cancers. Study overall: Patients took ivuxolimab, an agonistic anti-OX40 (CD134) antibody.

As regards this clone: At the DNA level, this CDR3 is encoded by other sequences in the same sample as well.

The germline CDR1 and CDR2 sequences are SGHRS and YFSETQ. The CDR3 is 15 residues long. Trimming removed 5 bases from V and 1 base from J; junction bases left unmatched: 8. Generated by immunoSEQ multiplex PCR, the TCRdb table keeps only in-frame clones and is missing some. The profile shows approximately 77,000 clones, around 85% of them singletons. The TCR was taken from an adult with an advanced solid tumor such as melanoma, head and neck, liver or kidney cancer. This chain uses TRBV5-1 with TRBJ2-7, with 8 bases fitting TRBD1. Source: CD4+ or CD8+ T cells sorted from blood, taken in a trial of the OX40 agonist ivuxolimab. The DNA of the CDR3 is TGCGCCAGCAGTTTAACCGGGACAGGTTCCTACGAGCAGTACTTC. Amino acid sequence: CASSLTGTGSYEQYF. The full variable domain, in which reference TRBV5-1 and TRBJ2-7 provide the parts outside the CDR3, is KAGVTQTPRYLIKTRGQQVTLSCSPISGHRSVSWYQQTPGQGLQFLFEYFSETQRNKGNFPGRFSGRQFSNSRSEMNVSTLELGDSALYLCASSLTGTGSYEQYFGPGTRLTVT.